One and the same sample provided the 10 T cell receptor beta chains below, sequenced in a study of blood T cell repertoires in COVID-19 (dated by TCRdb to the early 2020s). Libraries were prepared through the immunoSEQ multiplex PCR assay. Entries here come from immuneACCESS through TCRdb and include only in-frame sequences with V and J called. Some clones fail to appear in such tables; in the studies checked, an unresolved V gene covers under half of the shortfall, and the cause of the remainder is unknown. The table for this sample lists about 200,000 clones; 92% of them were counted only once. The top ten clones comprise 0.95% to 1.5% of the sample. The material sequenced was peripheral blood. The receptors originated from a man in his thirties or forties with acute or convalescent COVID-19.

V is TRBV5-8 and J is TRBJ1-5, with TRBD1 matching over 7 bases. Trimming took 4 bases from V and 0 from J; bases not matched to a gene: 4. The CDR3 has 15 amino acids. In germline, CDR1 is SGHTS, CDR2 YDEGEE. CDR3 residues: CASSGGGSSNQPQHF. For the CDR3, the DNA is TGTGCCAGCAGCGGAGGGGGCTCTAGCAATCAGCCCCAGCATTTT.

The V and J genes are TRBV18 and TRBJ1-5, with unresolved D. CDR1 and CDR2 from the germline V gene are KGHSH and LQKENI. This CDR3 spans 16 amino acids. V lost 3 bases and J lost 0, with 12 bases in between. The CDR3 is CASSPPGRHSNQPQHF. CDR3 coding DNA: TGTGCCAGCTCACCGCCCGGCAGACATAGCAATCAGCCCCAGCATTTT.

CDR3 DNA sequence: TGTGCCAGCGGGATGGACAGGGATTTGGTAAACGAGCAGTACTTC. It translates to CASGMDRDLVNEQYF. This chain uses TRBV28 with TRBJ2-7, with 8 bases identical to TRBD1. The CDR3 extends over 15 amino acids. The germline gives CDR1 MDHEN, CDR2 SYDVKM. With 8 bases clipped from V and 5 bases from J, the junction kept 14 bases outside the gene matches. Looking up the rest from reference TRBV28 and TRBJ2-7 gives the full variable domain: DVKVTQSSRYLVKRTGEKVFLECVQDMDHENMFWYRQDPGLGLRLIYFSYDVKMKEKGDIPEGYSVSREKKERFSLILESASTNQTSMYLCASGMDRDLVNEQYFGPGTRLTVT.

V and J are TRBV19 and TRBJ2-1; D call uncertain. The V end lost 0 bases, the J end lost 0 bases, and 6 bases lay between the germline ends. The CDR3 contains 15 residues. Germline-derived CDR1 and CDR2 are LNHDA and SQIVND (reference sequence). CDR3 region: CASSIDPNSYNEQFF. The CDR3 DNA reads as TGTGCCAGTAGTATAGACCCAAACTCCTACAATGAGCAGTTCTTC.

J is TRBJ1-1 and V is TRBV4-2; 10 nucleotides line up with TRBD1. V was pared by 4 bases and J by 0 bases, with 11 bases of the junction left unmatched. Germline V gene sequence: CDR1 LGHNA, CDR2 YNFKEQ. CDR3 length: 18 residues. In DNA form, the CDR3 reads TGTGCCAGCAGCCTCTTCTCTGAGACAGGGGGCTTGAACACTGAAGCTTTCTTT. This encodes CASSLFSETGGLNTEAFF.

The genes are TRBV6-5 and TRBJ2-1; 9 nucleotides agree with TRBD2. The trim removed 1 base at V and 8 bases at J, leaving 6 bases unmatched. The CDR3 is 15 amino acids. Looked up from germline, CDR1 is MNHEY and CDR2 is SVGAGI. CDR3 sequence (DNA): TGTGCCAGCAGTTACTTTTTAGCGGGAGAGGATGAGCAGTTCTTC. Translation: CASSYFLAGEDEQFF.

With respect to this clone: In the same sample, other DNA sequences code for this CDR3. The chain couples TRBV29-1 to TRBJ1-2, with D perhaps TRBD1 (5 bases). This CDR3 has 12 residues. Germline V gene data show CDR1 as SQVTM and CDR2 as ANQGSEA. V lost 4 bases and J lost 5, with 11 bases in between. The CDR3 DNA follows: TGCAGCGTTGCCCGGGCAGGGTATGGCTACACCTTC. It encodes CSVARAGYGYTF.

Concerning this clone: Other DNA sequences in the same sample also yield this CDR3. The chain combines TRBV29-1 with TRBJ1-5, with 9 bases fitting TRBD1. V shed 7 bases and J 2 bases; nucleotides not matched to a gene: 3. CDR1 and CDR2 from the germline V gene are SQVTM and ANQGSEA. The CDR3 loop spans 13 amino acids. CDR3 DNA sequence: TGCAGCGCCCGGACAGGGGGCAATCAGCCCCAGCATTTT. This encodes CSARTGGNQPQHF.

This chain uses TRBV3-1 (or the pseudogene TRBV3-2) with TRBJ2-1; 8 bases fit TRBD2. The V gene's germline CDR1 is LGHDT and CDR2 YNNKEL (reference sequence). The CDR3 length is 14 residues. V lost 3 bases, J lost 7 bases, and 5 bases stayed unmatched. This CDR3 is CASSHRLAINEQFF. The CDR3 DNA reads TGTGCCAGCAGCCATCGACTAGCGATTAATGAGCAGTTCTTC.

This chain uses TRBV12-3 or TRBV12-4 with TRBJ2-3; 7 nucleotides line up with TRBD2. Unmatched junction bases numbered 2, after V lost 5 bases and J lost 12 bases. This CDR3 is 10 amino acids long. CDR3 in DNA: TGTGCCAGCAGTACTAGCGTTCAGTATTTT. It is translated as CASSTSVQYF.